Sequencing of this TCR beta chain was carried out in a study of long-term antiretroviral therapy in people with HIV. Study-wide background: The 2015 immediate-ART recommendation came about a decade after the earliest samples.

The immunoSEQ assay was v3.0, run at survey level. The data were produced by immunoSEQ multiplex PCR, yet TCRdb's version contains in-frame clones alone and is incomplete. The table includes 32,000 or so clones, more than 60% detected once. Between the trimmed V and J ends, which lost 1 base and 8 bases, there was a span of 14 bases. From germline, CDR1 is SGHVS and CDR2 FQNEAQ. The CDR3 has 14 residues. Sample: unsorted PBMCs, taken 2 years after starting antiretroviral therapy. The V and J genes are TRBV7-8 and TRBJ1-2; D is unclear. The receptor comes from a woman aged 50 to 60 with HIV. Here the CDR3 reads CASSLDYSAFGYTF. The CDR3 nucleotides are TGTGCCAGCAGCTTAGATTATAGTGCTTTCGGCTACACCTTC. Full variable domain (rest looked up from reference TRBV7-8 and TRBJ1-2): GAGVSQSPRYKVAKRGQDVALRCDPISGHVSLFWYQQALGQGPEFLTYFQNEAQLDKSGLPSDRFFAERPEGSVSTLKIQRTQQEDSAVYLCASSLDYSAFGYTFGSGTRLTVV.